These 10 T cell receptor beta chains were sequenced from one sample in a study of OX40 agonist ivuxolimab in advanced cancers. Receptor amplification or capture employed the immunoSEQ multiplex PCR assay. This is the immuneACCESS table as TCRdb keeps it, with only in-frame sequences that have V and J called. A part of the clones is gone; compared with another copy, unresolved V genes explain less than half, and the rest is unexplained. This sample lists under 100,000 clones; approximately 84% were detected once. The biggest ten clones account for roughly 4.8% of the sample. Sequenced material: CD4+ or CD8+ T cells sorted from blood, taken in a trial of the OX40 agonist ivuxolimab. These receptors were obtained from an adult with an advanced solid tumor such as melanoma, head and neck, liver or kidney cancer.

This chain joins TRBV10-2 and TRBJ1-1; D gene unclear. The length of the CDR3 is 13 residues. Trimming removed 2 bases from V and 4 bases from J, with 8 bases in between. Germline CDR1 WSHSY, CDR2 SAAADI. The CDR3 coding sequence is TGCGCCAGCAGTGAGAACTCTTTCACTGAAGCTTTCTTT. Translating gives CASSENSFTEAFF.

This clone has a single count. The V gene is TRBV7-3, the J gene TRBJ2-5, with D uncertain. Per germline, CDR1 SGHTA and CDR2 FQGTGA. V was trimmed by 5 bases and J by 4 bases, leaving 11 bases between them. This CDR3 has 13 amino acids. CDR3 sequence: CASSLGKGETQYF. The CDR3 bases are TGTGCCAGCAGCCTGGGGAAAGGAGAGACCCAGTACTTC.

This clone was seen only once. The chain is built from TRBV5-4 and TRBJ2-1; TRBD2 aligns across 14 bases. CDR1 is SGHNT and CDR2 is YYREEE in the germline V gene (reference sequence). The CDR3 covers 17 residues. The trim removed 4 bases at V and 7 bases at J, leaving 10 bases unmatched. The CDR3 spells CASSPRLAGGVLNEQFF. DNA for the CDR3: TGTGCCAGCAGCCCTCGACTAGCGGGAGGGGTATTGAATGAGCAGTTCTTC.

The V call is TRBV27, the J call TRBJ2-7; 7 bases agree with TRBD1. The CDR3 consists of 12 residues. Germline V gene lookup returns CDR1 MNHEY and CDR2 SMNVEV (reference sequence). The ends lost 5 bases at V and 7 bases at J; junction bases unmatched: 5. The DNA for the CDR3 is TGTGCCAGCAGTCCACAGGGGTGGGAGCAGTACTTC. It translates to CASSPQGWEQYF.

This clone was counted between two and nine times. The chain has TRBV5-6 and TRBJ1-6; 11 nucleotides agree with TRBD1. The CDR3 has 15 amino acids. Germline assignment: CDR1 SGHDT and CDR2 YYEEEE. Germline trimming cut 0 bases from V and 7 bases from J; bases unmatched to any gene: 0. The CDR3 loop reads CASSLGDRGNSPLHF. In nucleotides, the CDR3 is TGTGCCAGCAGCTTGGGGGACAGGGGGAATTCACCCCTCCACTTT.

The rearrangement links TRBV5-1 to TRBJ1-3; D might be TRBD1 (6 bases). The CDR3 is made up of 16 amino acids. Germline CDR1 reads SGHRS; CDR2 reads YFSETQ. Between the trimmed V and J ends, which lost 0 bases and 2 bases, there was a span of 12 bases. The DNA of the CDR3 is TGCGCCAGCAGCTTGGCCCCGCCAGGGGCTGGAAACACCATATATTTT. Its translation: CASSLAPPGAGNTIYF.

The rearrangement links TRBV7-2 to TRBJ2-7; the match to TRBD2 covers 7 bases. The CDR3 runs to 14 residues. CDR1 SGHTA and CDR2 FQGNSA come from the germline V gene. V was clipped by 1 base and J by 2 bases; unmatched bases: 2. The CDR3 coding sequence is TGTGCCAGCAGCTTAGGCGGGGGACCCTACGAGCAGTACTTC. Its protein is CASSLGGGPYEQYF.

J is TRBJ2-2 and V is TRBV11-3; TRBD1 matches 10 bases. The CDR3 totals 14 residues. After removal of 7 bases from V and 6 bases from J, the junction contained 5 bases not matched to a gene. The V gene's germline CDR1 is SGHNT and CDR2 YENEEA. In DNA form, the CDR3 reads TGTGCCAGCACCATTGGACAGGGGGCCGGGGAGCTGTTTTTT. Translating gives CASTIGQGAGELFF.

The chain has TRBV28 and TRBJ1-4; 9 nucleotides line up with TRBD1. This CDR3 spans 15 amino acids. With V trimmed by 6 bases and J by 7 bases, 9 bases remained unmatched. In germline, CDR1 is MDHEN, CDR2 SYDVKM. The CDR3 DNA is TGTGCCAGCAGCCGCCCCGGGACAGGGCGTGAAAAACTGTTTTTT. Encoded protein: CASSRPGTGREKLFF.

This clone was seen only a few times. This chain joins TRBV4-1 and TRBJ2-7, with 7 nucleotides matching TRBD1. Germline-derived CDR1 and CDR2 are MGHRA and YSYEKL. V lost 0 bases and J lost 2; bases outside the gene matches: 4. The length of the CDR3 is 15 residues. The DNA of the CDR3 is TGCGCCAGCAGCCAAGAATGGCAGGGGGCCTACGAGCAGTACTTC. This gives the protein CASSQEWQGAYEQYF.